The 11 T cell receptor beta chains reported below all come from one sample, sequenced in a study of OX40 agonist ivuxolimab in advanced cancers. Data came from immunoSEQ multiplex PCR; TCRdb stores just in-frame clones and leaves some out. The sample has 25,000 or so clones; about four fifths are singletons. The specimen was CD4+ or CD8+ T cells sorted from blood, collected in a trial of the OX40 agonist ivuxolimab. Source of these receptors: an adult with an advanced solid tumor such as melanoma, head and neck, liver or kidney cancer.

The J gene is TRBJ2-3, the V gene TRBV19; 8 nucleotides match TRBD1. Trimming cost V 3 bases and J 5 bases; bases outside gene matches: 7. Germline lookup yields CDR1 LNHDA and CDR2 SQIVND (reference sequence). The CDR3 covers 15 residues. CDR3 sequence (DNA): TGTGCCAGTAGTATCCAGGGGGCCAGGGGAGATACGCAGTATTTT. Protein: CASSIQGARGDTQYF.

The rearrangement joins TRBV5-1 to TRBJ2-5, with D possibly being TRBD1 (6 bases). The germline CDR1 and CDR2 sequences are SGHRS and YFSETQ. Trimming left V 1 base short and J 4 bases short, with 11 bases between. The CDR3 totals 14 residues. The CDR3 loop reads CASSLTGLRETQYF. CDR3 bases: TGCGCCAGCAGCTTGACAGGGCTAAGAGAGACCCAGTACTTC.

This sequence joins TRBV19 and TRBJ1-2; TRBD1 matches at 9 bases. In germline, CDR1 is LNHDA, CDR2 SQIVND (reference sequence). Losses at the gene ends were 11 bases for V and 8 bases for J; bases not matched to a gene: 21. The length of the CDR3 is 16 residues. The CDR3 nucleotides are TGTGCCTCCCTCCCGGGACAGGGTTCAAATCCCGGCGGCTACACCTTC. Its protein product is CASLPGQGSNPGGYTF.

This rearrangement joins TRBV11-2 to TRBJ2-1, with D perhaps TRBD2 (5 bases). Germline V gene sequence: CDR1 SGHAT, CDR2 FQNNGV. V lost 4 bases and J 8 bases, leaving 30 bases between the germline ends. This CDR3 is 19 amino acids long. The CDR3 coding sequence is TGTGCCAGCAGCTATGGGGAAAGATTCGGAGGCCCGGAGATGGATGAGCAGTTCTTC. It yields the protein CASSYGERFGGPEMDEQFF.

The V call is TRBV28, the J call TRBJ2-7; tentatively, D is TRBD1 (6 bases). Trimming cost V 6 bases and J 0 bases, with 12 bases left between them. This CDR3 comprises 14 residues. Looked up from germline, CDR1 is MDHEN and CDR2 is SYDVKM. CDR3 amino acids: CASRLTGYSYEQYF. In DNA form, the CDR3 reads TGTGCCAGCAGGCTGACAGGTTACTCCTACGAGCAGTACTTC.

The sample holds one count of this clone. The gene calls are TRBV7-2 and TRBJ1-1; the D is unclear. Germline V gene data show CDR1 as SGHTA and CDR2 as FQGNSA. The germline V and J ends were trimmed by 3 bases and 1 base, with 12 bases remaining between them. The CDR3 runs 15 residues. The CDR3 here is CASSFRMVGNTEAFF. The CDR3, as DNA: TGTGCCAGCAGCTTCCGAATGGTTGGGAACACTGAAGCTTTCTTT.

This CDR3 is CASSLFGQASSGANVLTF. The DNA of the CDR3 is TGTGCCAGCAGCTTGTTCGGACAGGCCAGCTCTGGGGCCAACGTCCTGACTTTC. The J gene is TRBJ2-6, the V gene TRBV7-2, with 7 bases fitting TRBD1. Germline-derived CDR1 and CDR2 are SGHTA and FQGNSA. CDR3 length equals 18 residues. The V and J ends lost 3 bases and 0 bases, in that order; junction bases with no gene match: 8.

CDR3 amino acids: CASRPRESGELFF. CDR3 nucleotide sequence: TGTGCCAGCAGACCTCGGGAGTCCGGGGAGCTGTTTTTT. J is TRBJ2-2 and V is TRBV6-6, with D possibly matching TRBD2 (6 bases). The germline V gene has CDR1 MNHNY and CDR2 SVGAGI (reference sequence). V was pared by 6 bases and J by 6 bases, with 11 bases between. CDR3 length: 13 amino acids.

The chain uses TRBV6-5 and TRBJ1-4; no clear D gene. The germline V and J ends were trimmed by 0 bases and 4 bases, with 9 bases remaining between them. Germline CDR1 reads MNHEY; CDR2 reads SVGAGI. The CDR3 is 15 residues long. For the CDR3, the DNA is TGTGCCAGCAGTTACTCGGCCGCGATTAATGAAAAACTGTTTTTT. Residues: CASSYSAAINEKLFF.

V is TRBV7-9 and J is TRBJ1-2, with D unresolved. The ends were cut back, 5 bases at V and 3 bases at J, with 10 bases in the middle. This CDR3 is built from 13 residues. CDR1 is SEHNR, CDR2 FQNEAQ, per germline (reference sequence). CDR3 residues: CASSPYGYYGYTF. CDR3 sequence (DNA): TGTGCCAGCAGCCCTTACGGATACTATGGCTACACCTTC.

The CDR3 bases are TGTGCCAGCAGCCCTGGACAGGGGCCAAGGAGGGAGCAGTACTTC. Translating gives CASSPGQGPRREQYF. J is TRBJ2-7 and V is TRBV11-3, with 9 bases aligning to TRBD1. Germline CDR1 SGHNT, CDR2 YENEEA. CDR3 length: 15 residues. J was trimmed by 7 bases and V by 5 bases; bases with no gene match: 12.